What follows describes a single T cell receptor beta chain. In the original analysis: Estimates of nucleated cell counts were drawn from the amplification of reference gene primers. Sequencing used immunoSEQ multiplex PCR; TCRdb keeps in-frame clones, though not all of them. That table is the source of V, J and clone size, and D and trimming were worked out from the DNA. The sample lists just over 90,000 clones, about nine tenths occurring once. Germline V CDR1 and CDR2: WSHSY, SAAADI. CDR3 size: 18 residues. The J segment lost 1 base and the V segment lost 0 bases, leaving 5 bases of the junction unmatched. These data come from a study of blood T cell repertoires in COVID-19. Study-wide background: Sites across the United States, Italy and Spain contributed samples from acute and convalescent COVID-19. T cells, B-cell-depleted T cells, or PBMCs supplied cDNA or gDNA.

The sample taken for sequencing was peripheral blood. The clonotype was recovered from a human donor with active COVID-19. The donor label of this sample is uncertain. The V call is TRBV10-2, the J call TRBJ2-6; TRBD2 agrees at 8 bases. CDR3 sequence: CASSESVAGWSGANVLTF. The CDR3 bases are TGCGCCAGCAGTGAGTCGGTAGCGGGGTGGTCTGGGGCCAACGTCCTGACTTTC.